This record concerns one TCR beta chain sequence. The entry originates in a study of T cell changes during pregnancy in multiple sclerosis. This table comes from immunoSEQ multiplex PCR, and its TCRdb copy is limited to in-frame clones, with some not included. Here the sample spans about 36,000 clones, about 88% being singletons. Looked up from germline, CDR1 is SGHVS and CDR2 is FQNEAQ. This CDR3 has 13 residues. V was trimmed by 4 bases and J by 1 base, leaving 7 bases between them. The chain couples TRBV7-8 to TRBJ1-1; TRBD1 is a possible D gene (6 bases). The TCR was taken from a female donor with multiple sclerosis, enrolled in a pregnancy study. The starting material was CD8+ T cells from peripheral blood mononuclear cells, obtained in the third trimester of pregnancy. The chain's CDR3 is CASSSGQNTEAFF. The DNA of the CDR3 is TGTGCCAGCAGCTCGGGACAGAACACTGAAGCTTTCTTT. Variable domain in full (rest from reference TRBV7-8 and TRBJ1-1): GAGVSQSPRYKVAKRGQDVALRCDPISGHVSLFWYQQALGQGPEFLTYFQNEAQLDKSGLPSDRFFAERPEGSVSTLKIQRTQQEDSAVYLCASSSGQNTEAFFGQGTRLTVV.